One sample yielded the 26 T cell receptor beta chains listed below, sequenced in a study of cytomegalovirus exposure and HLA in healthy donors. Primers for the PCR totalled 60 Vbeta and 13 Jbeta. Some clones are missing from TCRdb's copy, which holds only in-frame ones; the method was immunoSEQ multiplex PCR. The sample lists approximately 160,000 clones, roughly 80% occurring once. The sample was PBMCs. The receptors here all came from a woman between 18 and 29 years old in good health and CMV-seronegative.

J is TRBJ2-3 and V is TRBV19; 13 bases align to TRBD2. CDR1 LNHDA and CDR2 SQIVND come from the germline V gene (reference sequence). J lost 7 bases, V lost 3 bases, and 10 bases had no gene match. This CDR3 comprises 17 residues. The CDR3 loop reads CASSILLAGGPENTQYF. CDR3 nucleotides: TGTGCCAGTAGTATCCTACTAGCGGGAGGGCCAGAAAATACGCAGTATTTT.

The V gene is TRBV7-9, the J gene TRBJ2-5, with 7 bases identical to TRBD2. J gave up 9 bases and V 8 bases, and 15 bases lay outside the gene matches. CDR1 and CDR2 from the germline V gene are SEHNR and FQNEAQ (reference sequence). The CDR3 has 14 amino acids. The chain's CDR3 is CASGVGLPMGAQYF. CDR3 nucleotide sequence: TGTGCCAGCGGGGTGGGACTACCGATGGGGGCCCAGTACTTC.

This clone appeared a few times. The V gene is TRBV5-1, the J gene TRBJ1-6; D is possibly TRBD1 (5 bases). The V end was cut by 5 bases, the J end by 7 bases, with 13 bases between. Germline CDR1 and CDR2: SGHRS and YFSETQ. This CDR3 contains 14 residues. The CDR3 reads CASSTTEENSPLHF. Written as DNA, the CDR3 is TGCGCCAGCAGTACGACAGAGGAAAATTCACCCCTCCACTTT.

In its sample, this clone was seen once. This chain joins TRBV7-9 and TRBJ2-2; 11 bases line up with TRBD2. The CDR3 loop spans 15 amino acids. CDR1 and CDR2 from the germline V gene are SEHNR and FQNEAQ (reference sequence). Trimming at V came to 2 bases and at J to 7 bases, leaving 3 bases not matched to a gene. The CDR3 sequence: CASSLTSGSGGELFF. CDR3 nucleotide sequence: TGTGCCAGCAGCTTAACTAGCGGGAGTGGCGGGGAGCTGTTTTTT.

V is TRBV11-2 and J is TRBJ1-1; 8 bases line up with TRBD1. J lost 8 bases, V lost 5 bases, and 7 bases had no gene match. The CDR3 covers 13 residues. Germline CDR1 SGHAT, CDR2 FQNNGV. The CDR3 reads CASSARTGIEAFF. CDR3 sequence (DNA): TGTGCCAGCAGCGCCCGGACAGGGATCGAAGCTTTCTTT.

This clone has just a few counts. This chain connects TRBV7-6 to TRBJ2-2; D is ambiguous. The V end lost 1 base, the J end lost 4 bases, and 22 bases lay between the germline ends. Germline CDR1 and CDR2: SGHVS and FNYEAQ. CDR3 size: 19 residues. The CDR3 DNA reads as TGTGCCAGCAGCTTAGTTCCGCCGCCCCTACCCCCGGTCACCGGGGAGCTGTTTTTT. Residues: CASSLVPPPLPPVTGELFF.

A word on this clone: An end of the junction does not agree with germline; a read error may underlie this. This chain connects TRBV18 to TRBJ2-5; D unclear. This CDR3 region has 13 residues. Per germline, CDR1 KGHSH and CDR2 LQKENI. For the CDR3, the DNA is TGTGCCAGCTCACCAGCAGCGCAAGAGCCCCAGTACTTC. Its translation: CASSPAAQEPQYF.

The CDR3: CASSILQGAGKLFF. DNA of the CDR3: TGTGCCAGCAGCATTTTACAGGGGGCAGGAAAACTGTTTTTT. This sequence joins TRBV7-2 and TRBJ1-4, with TRBD1 identical over 9 bases. Germline lookup yields CDR1 SGHTA and CDR2 FQGNSA. V gave up 5 bases and J gave up 10 bases; unmatched junction bases: 8. The CDR3 consists of 14 residues.

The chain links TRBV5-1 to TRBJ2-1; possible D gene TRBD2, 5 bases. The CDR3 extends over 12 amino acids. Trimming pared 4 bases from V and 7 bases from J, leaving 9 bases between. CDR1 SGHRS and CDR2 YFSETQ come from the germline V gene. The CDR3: CASSLTTNEQFF. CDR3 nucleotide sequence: TGCGCCAGCAGCCTGACTACAAATGAGCAGTTCTTC.

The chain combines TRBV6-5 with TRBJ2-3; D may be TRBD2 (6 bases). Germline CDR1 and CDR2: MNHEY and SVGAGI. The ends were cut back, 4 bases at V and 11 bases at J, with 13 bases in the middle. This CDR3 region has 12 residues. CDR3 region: CASSSGLLRQYF. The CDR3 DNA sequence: TGTGCCAGCAGTTCGGGACTCTTGCGGCAGTATTTT.

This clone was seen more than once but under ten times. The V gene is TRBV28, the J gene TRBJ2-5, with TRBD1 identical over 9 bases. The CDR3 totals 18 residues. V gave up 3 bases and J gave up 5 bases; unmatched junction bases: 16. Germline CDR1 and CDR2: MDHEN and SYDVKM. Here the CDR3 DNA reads TGTGCCAGCAGTTTTTATACCAGAACCGGGACAGGGATGGAGACCCAGTACTTC. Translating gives CASSFYTRTGTGMETQYF.

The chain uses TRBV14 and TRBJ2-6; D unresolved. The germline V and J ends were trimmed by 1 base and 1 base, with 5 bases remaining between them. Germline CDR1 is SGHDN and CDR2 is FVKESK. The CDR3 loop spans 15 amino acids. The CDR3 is CASSQVLSGANVLTF. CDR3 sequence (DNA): TGTGCCAGCAGCCAAGTTTTATCTGGGGCCAACGTCCTGACTTTC.

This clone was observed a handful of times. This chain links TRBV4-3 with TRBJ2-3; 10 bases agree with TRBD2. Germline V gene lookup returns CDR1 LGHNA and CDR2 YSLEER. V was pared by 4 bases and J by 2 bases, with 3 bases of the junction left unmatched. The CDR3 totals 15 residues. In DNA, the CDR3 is TGCGCCAGCAGCCTAGGGACTAGCGTCACAGATACGCAGTATTTT. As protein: CASSLGTSVTDTQYF.

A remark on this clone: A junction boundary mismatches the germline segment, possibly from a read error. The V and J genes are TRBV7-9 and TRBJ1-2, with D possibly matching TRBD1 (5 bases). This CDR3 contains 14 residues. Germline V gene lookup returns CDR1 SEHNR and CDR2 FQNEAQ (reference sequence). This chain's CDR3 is CSSSHIGQIYGYTF. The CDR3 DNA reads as TGTTCCAGCAGCCACATCGGACAAATCTATGGCTACACCTTC.

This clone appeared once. The CDR3 spells CASSLRLAGGSEQYF. The CDR3 bases are TGTGCCAGCAGCTTAAGACTAGCGGGAGGTTCTGAGCAGTACTTC. V is TRBV11-2 and J is TRBJ2-7, with 13 nucleotides matching TRBD2. Germline trimming cut 2 bases from V and 7 bases from J; bases unmatched to any gene: 5. The CDR3 totals 15 residues. The germline V gene encodes CDR1 SGHAT and CDR2 FQNNGV. Filled out from reference TRBV11-2 and TRBJ2-7, the complete variable domain reads EAGVAQSPRYKIIEKRQSVAFWCNPISGHATLYWYQQILGQGPKLLIQFQNNGVVDDSQLPKDRFSAERLKGVDSTLKIQPAKLEDSAVYLCASSLRLAGGSEQYFGPGTRLTVT.

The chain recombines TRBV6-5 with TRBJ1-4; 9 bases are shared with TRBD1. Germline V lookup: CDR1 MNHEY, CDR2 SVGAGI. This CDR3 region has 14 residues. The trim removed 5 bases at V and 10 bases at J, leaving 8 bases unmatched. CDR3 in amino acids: CASSEQGAVGKLFF. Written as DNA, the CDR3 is TGTGCCAGCAGTGAACAGGGGGCTGTTGGAAAACTGTTTTTT.

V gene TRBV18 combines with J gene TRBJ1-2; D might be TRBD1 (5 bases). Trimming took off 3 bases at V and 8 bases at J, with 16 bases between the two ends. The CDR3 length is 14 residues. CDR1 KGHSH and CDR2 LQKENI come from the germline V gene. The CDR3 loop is CASSPPTDRWGYTF. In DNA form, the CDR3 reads TGTGCCAGCTCACCGCCGACAGACAGATGGGGCTACACCTTC.

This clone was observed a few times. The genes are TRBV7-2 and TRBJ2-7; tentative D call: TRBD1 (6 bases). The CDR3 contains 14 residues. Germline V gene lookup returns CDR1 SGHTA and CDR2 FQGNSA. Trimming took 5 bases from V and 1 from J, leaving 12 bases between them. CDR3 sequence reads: CASSLEGDSYEQYF. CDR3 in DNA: TGTGCCAGCAGCCTCGAGGGGGATTCCTACGAGCAGTACTTC.

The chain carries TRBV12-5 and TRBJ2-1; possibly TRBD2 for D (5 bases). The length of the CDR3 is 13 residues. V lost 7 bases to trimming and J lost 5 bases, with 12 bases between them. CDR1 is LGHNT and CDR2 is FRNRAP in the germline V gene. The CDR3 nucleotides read TGTGCTAGTGCCATGGACTCTAACAATGAGCAGTTCTTC. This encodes CASAMDSNNEQFF.

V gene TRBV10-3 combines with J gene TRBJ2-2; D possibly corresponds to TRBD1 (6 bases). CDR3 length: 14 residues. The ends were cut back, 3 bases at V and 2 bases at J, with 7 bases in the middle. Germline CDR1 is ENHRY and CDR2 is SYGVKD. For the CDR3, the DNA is TGTGCCATCAGTGACAGGGGCAACACCGGGGAGCTGTTTTTT. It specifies CAISDRGNTGELFF.

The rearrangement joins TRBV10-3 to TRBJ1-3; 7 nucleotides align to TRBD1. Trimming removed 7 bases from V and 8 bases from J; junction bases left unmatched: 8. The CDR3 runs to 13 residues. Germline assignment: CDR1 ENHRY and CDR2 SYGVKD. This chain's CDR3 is CAITSTGNHTIYF. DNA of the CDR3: TGTGCCATCACCTCGACAGGGAATCACACCATATATTTT.

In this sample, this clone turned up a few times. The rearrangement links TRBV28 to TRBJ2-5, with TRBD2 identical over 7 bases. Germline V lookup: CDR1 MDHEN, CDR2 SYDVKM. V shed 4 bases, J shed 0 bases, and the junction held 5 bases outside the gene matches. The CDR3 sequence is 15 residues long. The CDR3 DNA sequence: TGTGCCAGCAGTTACGGAGCGGGGAACCAAGAGACCCAGTACTTC. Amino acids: CASSYGAGNQETQYF.

The CDR3 nucleotides read TGTGCCAGCACACCAGGACTGGTCTACAATGAGCAGTTCTTC. It specifies CASTPGLVYNEQFF. This chain connects TRBV11-3 to TRBJ2-1; D is possibly TRBD2 (5 bases). The CDR3 covers 14 residues. The germline CDR1 and CDR2 sequences are SGHNT and YENEEA. Trimming removed 7 bases from V and 3 bases from J, with 13 bases in between.

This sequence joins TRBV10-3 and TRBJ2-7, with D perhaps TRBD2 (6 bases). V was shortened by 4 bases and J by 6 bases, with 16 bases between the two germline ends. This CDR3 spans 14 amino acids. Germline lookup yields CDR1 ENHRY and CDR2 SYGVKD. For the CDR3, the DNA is TGTGCCATCAGTGGTTTACATGAGGAGGGCGAGCAGTACTTC. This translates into CAISGLHEEGEQYF.

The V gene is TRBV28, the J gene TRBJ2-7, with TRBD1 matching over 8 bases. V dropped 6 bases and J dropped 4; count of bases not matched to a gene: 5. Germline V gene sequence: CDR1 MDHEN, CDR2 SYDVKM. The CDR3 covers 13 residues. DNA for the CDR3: TGTGCCAGCAGCCCAAGGACAGGGTACGAGCAGTACTTC. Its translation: CASSPRTGYEQYF.

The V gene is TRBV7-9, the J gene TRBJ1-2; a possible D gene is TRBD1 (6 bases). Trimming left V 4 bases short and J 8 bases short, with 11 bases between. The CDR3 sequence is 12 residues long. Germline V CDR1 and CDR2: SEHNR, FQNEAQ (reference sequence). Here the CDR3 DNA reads TGTGCCAGCAGCTCTCCGGGGGGCGGCTACACCTTC. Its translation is CASSSPGGGYTF. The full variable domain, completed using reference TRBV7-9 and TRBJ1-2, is DTGVSQNPRHKITKRGQNVTFRCDPISEHNRLYWYRQTLGQGPEFLTYFQNEAQLEKSRLLSDRFSAERPKGSFSTLEIQRTEQGDSAMYLCASSSPGGGYTFGSGTRLTVV.